The 7 T cell receptor beta chains listed next were all sequenced from one sample in a study of type 1 regulatory T cells. TCRdb used MiXCR to reprocess the reads, holding one entry per CDR3 protein. The sample lists some 60,000 distinct CDR3 sequences, 62% occurring once. Their specific antigens are unknown. Sequencing was done on a sample of cultured non-Tr1 T cells, either the whole culture or a sorted T cell fraction (not recorded which). These receptors all come from a human donor in good health.

The chain recombines TRBV7-2 with TRBJ2-3; D is ambiguous. The germline V gene has CDR1 SGHTA and CDR2 FQGNSA. CDR3 length: 12 residues. V was clipped by 3 bases and J by 3 bases, with 4 bases between them. The CDR3 bases are TGTGCCAGCAGCTTCCAAACAGATACGCAGTATTTT. Translation gives CASSFQTDTQYF.

The genes are TRBV19 and TRBJ2-3; no clear D gene. The germline V and J ends were trimmed by 5 bases and 2 bases, with 11 bases remaining between them. Per germline, CDR1 LNHDA and CDR2 SQIVND (reference sequence). The CDR3 is 14 amino acids. The CDR3 here is CASSDGGHTDTQYF. Here the CDR3 DNA reads TGTGCCAGTAGTGATGGCGGTCACACAGATACGCAGTATTTT.

The chain employs TRBV4-1 and TRBJ2-1, with 10 bases lining up with TRBD2. The germline CDR1 and CDR2 sequences are MGHRA and YSYEKL. The CDR3 extends over 18 amino acids. Unmatched junction bases numbered 13, after V lost 1 base and J lost 7 bases. The CDR3 coding sequence is TGCGCCAGCAGCCAAGTACCCAAAGGAGCGGGAGGGGATAATGAGCAGTTCTTC. The encoded protein is CASSQVPKGAGGDNEQFF.

The chain carries TRBV14 and TRBJ2-1; a possible D gene is TRBD2 (5 bases). V dropped 1 base and J dropped 8 bases, with 9 bases sitting between them. The germline V gene has CDR1 SGHDN and CDR2 FVKESK. The CDR3 spans 13 residues. This chain's CDR3 is CASSQGARDEQFF. The CDR3 DNA sequence: TGTGCCAGCAGCCAAGGGGCGAGGGATGAGCAGTTCTTC.

The table lists this clonotype with a few counts. The chain recombines TRBV7-3 with TRBJ2-1; tentative D call: TRBD2 (6 bases). CDR1 and CDR2 (germline): SGHTA, FQGTGA. The V end lost 5 bases, the J end lost 5 bases, and 19 bases lay between the germline ends. This CDR3 has 16 amino acids. The CDR3 DNA reads as TGTGCCAGCAGCGCTCTAAAGCGGGTTGCCCACAATGAGCAGTTCTTC. As protein: CASSALKRVAHNEQFF.

This chain connects TRBV12-3 or TRBV12-4 to TRBJ1-3, with unresolved D. Trimming removed 4 bases from V and 0 bases from J, with 10 bases in between. The CDR3 spans 15 residues. The CDR3 spells CASSSTSYSGNTIYF. In DNA, the CDR3 is TGTGCCAGCAGTTCTACCAGCTACTCTGGAAACACCATATATTTT.

This clonotype was observed a single time. The CDR3 is CASTRRRTGAPSGANVLTF. The DNA for the CDR3 is TGTGCCAGCACCCGAAGAAGGACAGGCGCCCCCTCTGGGGCCAACGTCCTGACTTTC. The rearrangement uses TRBV6-5 and TRBJ2-6; 7 nucleotides align to TRBD1. This CDR3 comprises 19 residues. V shed 7 bases and J 0 bases; nucleotides not matched to a gene: 15. Germline values: CDR1 MNHEY, CDR2 SVGAGI.